A single sample is the source of the 17 T cell receptor beta chains below, sequenced in a study of technical replicates of blood from several donors. TCRdb keeps only in-frame clones here, not all; method: immunoSEQ multiplex PCR. The table records tens of thousands of clones, around 90% of them present only once. Sequenced sample: T cells isolated from PBMCs. Receptors originate from a human donor in good health.

The chain couples TRBV9 to TRBJ2-2, with D perhaps TRBD2 (6 bases). Germline assignment: CDR1 SGDLS and CDR2 YYNGEE. Trimming stripped 7 bases from V and 2 bases from J, with 12 bases between. The CDR3 runs to 14 residues. The CDR3 sequence: CASGLAINTGELFF. DNA for the CDR3: TGTGCCAGCGGGCTAGCGATAAACACCGGGGAGCTGTTTTTT.

The chain uses TRBV4-3 and TRBJ2-7; 9 nucleotides agree with TRBD1. The CDR3 loop spans 15 amino acids. V lost 1 base, J lost 4 bases, and 5 bases stayed unmatched. Germline V lookup: CDR1 LGHNA, CDR2 YSLEER. For the CDR3, the DNA is TGCGCCAGCAGCCAAGGCCGGACAGGGGTGTACGAGCAGTACTTC. Its protein is CASSQGRTGVYEQYF.

V is TRBV29-1 and J is TRBJ2-2, with 7 bases that match TRBD2. The CDR3 has 14 residues. J lost 4 bases, V lost 7 bases, and 9 bases had no gene match. CDR1 is SQVTM, CDR2 ANQGSEA, per germline. The DNA of the CDR3 is TGCAGCGCCCAGACTAGCTCGTCCACCGGGGAGCTGTTTTTT. Amino acids: CSAQTSSSTGELFF.

V gene TRBV27 combines with J gene TRBJ2-3; possible D gene TRBD2, 5 bases. CDR1 and CDR2 from the germline V gene are MNHEY and SMNVEV (reference sequence). The CDR3 is 13 residues long. Trimming cost V 9 bases and J 7 bases, with 17 bases left between them. The DNA for the CDR3 is TGTGCCAGTAGGCTAGCATCGGTTCATACGCAGTATTTT. Encoded protein: CASRLASVHTQYF.

This rearrangement joins TRBV30 to TRBJ1-4; D remains unclear. Germline CDR1 is GTSNPN and CDR2 is SVGIG (reference sequence). V shed 3 bases and J shed 4 bases, with 9 bases lying between them. The CDR3 extends over 13 amino acids. CDR3 loop: CAWRSNFNEKLFF. The CDR3 DNA reads TGTGCCTGGAGATCTAATTTTAATGAAAAACTGTTTTTT.

This clone was seen more than once but under ten times. This chain joins TRBV7-3 and TRBJ2-3; D possibly corresponds to TRBD2 (6 bases). The CDR3 loop spans 16 amino acids. Trimming shortened V by 2 bases and J by 0 bases, and 12 bases separated the two germline ends. Germline CDR1 SGHTA, CDR2 FQGTGA. CDR3 DNA sequence: TGTGCCAGCAGCTTAGCGGGGACCTTTAGCACAGATACGCAGTATTTT. Its translation is CASSLAGTFSTDTQYF.

The V gene is TRBV27, the J gene TRBJ1-1; no clear D. Germline V CDR1 and CDR2: MNHEY, SMNVEV (reference sequence). Trimming took 6 bases from V and 1 from J, leaving 9 bases between them. The CDR3 spans 13 residues. CDR3 residues: CASRLARNTEAFF. DNA for the CDR3: TGTGCCAGCAGGTTAGCCAGGAACACTGAAGCTTTCTTT.

Notes on this clone: One end of the junction fails to match germline, which may point to a read error. This sequence joins TRBV7-2 and TRBJ2-1; tentatively, D is TRBD2 (5 bases). This CDR3 spans 15 amino acids. The germline V gene encodes CDR1 SGHTA and CDR2 FQGNSA. This CDR3 is CASCFGIPYCNEQFF. DNA of the CDR3: TGTGCCAGCTGCTTCGGGATCCCTTATTGTAATGAGCAGTTCTTC.

The V call is TRBV2, the J call TRBJ1-1; 7 bases fit TRBD1. This CDR3 contains 14 residues. Germline V lookup: CDR1 SNHLY, CDR2 FYNNEI. V dropped 4 bases and J dropped 5; count of bases not matched to a gene: 7. CDR3: CASSVPGQMTEAFF. The CDR3 DNA sequence: TGTGCCAGCAGTGTTCCGGGACAGATGACTGAAGCTTTCTTT.

The chain carries TRBV10-2 and TRBJ2-5; TRBD2 agrees at 12 bases. V dropped 2 bases and J dropped 4; count of bases not matched to a gene: 2. Germline assignment: CDR1 WSHSY and CDR2 SAAADI. The CDR3 has 15 residues. For the CDR3, the DNA is TGCGCCAGCAGTGAGAGGACTAGCGGGATAGAGACCCAGTACTTC. This encodes CASSERTSGIETQYF.

The chain recombines TRBV4-3 with TRBJ2-1, with 9 bases matching TRBD2. CDR3 length: 14 residues. Germline assignment: CDR1 LGHNA and CDR2 YSLEER. The V gene end was trimmed by 4 bases and the J gene end by 10 bases; junction bases not matched to a gene: 8. This CDR3 reads CASSLSSGNEEQFF. As DNA, the CDR3 is TGCGCCAGCAGCCTTTCTAGCGGGAATGAGGAGCAGTTCTTC.

The chain couples TRBV7-9 to TRBJ2-1; 8 bases fit TRBD2. This CDR3 spans 15 amino acids. Germline V CDR1 and CDR2: SEHNR, FQNEAQ (reference sequence). Unmatched junction bases numbered 6, after V lost 1 base and J lost 7 bases. In DNA form, the CDR3 reads TGTGCCAGCAGCTTAGAAGCGGGGGAGATAAATGAGCAGTTCTTC. As protein: CASSLEAGEINEQFF.

The chain combines TRBV25-1 with TRBJ2-5; 7 nucleotides line up with TRBD1. With 2 bases clipped from V and 1 base from J, the junction kept 4 bases outside the gene matches. The germline CDR1 and CDR2 sequences are MGHDK and SYGVNS. This CDR3 is 15 amino acids long. The DNA of the CDR3 is TGTGCCAGCAGTGAACATGCAGGGGGCCAAGAGACCCAGTACTTC. Its protein is CASSEHAGGQETQYF.

This clone was observed once. V and J are TRBV6-1 and TRBJ1-3; no clear D. V lost 0 bases to trimming and J lost 0 bases, with 15 bases between them. The CDR3 is 18 residues long. Germline CDR1 reads MNHNS; CDR2 reads SASEGT. CDR3 amino acids: CASSEALPPRVSGNTIYF. DNA of the CDR3: TGTGCCAGCAGTGAAGCGCTACCCCCCCGGGTCTCTGGAAACACCATATATTTT.

This clone was observed a handful of times. V and J are TRBV20-1 and TRBJ1-4; D is unclear. CDR3 length equals 10 residues. Trimming removed 3 bases from V and 8 bases from J, with 4 bases in between. Germline V CDR1 and CDR2: DFQATT, SNEGSKA (reference sequence). CDR3 protein: CSASREKLFF. The CDR3 DNA is TGCAGTGCTAGCAGGGAAAAACTGTTTTTT.

The chain combines TRBV9 with TRBJ2-1; 11 bases map to TRBD2. Germline trimming cut 3 bases from V and 6 bases from J; bases unmatched to any gene: 5. Germline CDR1 SGDLS, CDR2 YYNGEE. The CDR3 consists of 15 residues. This chain's CDR3 is CASSATGTSGNEQFF. In nucleotides, the CDR3 is TGTGCCAGCAGCGCCACCGGGACTAGCGGCAATGAGCAGTTCTTC.

The V and J genes are TRBV15 and TRBJ2-3; 9 bases are shared with TRBD2. This CDR3 spans 15 amino acids. V shed 1 base, J shed 5 bases, and the junction held 4 bases outside the gene matches. The germline V gene encodes CDR1 LNHNV and CDR2 YYDKDF (reference sequence). CDR3 nucleotide sequence: TGTGCCACCAGCAGAGCGGGACTAGCAAGAGATACGCAGTATTTT. This codes for CATSRAGLARDTQYF.